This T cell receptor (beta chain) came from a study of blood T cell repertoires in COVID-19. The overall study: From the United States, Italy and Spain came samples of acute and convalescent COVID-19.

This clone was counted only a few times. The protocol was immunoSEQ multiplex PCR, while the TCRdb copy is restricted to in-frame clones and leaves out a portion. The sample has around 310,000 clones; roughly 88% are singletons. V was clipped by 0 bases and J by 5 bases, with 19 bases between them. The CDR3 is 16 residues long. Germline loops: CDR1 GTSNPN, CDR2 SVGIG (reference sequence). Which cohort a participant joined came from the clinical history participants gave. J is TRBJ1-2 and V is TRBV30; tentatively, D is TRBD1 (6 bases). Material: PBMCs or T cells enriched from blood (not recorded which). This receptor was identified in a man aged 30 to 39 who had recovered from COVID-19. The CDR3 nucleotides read TGTGCCTGGAGTGTATTCGGGTCGGGGGGCGCATATGGCTACACCTTC. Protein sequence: CAWSVFGSGGAYGYTF.